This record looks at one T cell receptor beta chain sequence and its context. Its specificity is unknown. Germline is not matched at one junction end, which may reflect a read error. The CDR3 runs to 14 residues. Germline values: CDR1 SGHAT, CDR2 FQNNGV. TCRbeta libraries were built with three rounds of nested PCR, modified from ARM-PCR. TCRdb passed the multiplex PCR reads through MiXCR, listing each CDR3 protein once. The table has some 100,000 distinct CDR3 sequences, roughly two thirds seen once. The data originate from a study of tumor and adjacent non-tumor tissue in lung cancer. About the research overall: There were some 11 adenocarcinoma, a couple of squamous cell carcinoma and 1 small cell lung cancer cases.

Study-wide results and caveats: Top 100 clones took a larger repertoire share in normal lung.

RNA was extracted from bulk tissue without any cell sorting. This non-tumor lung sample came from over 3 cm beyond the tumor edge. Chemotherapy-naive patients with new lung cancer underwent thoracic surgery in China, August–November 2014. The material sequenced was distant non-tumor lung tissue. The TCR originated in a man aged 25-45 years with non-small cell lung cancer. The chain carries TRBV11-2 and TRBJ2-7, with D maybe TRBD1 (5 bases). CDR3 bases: TGTGCCAGCAACGAATCAAGGGGCGGCTACGAACAGTACTTC. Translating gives CASNESRGGYEQYF.